These T cell receptor beta chains were read from a single sample in a study of blood T cell repertoires in COVID-19. Data came from immunoSEQ multiplex PCR; TCRdb stores just in-frame clones and leaves some out. Counted here are roughly 140,000 clones, 82% occurring once; the ten biggest clones make up about 4%. The sequencing input was peripheral blood. The receptors here all came from an elderly woman with acute or convalescent COVID-19. Both conserved end residues are part of each CDR3. D genes are given only for firm matches. Size values are once, few and many counts, or a class for expanded clones, and some rows have none.

J: TRBJ2-7; V: TRBV6-5; D: -; size: -; CDR3: CASSYSNQGISYEQYF; DNA: TGTGCCAGCAGTTACTCGAACCAGGGGATTTCCTACGAGCAGTACTTC
J: TRBJ1-2; V: TRBV19; D: -; size: -; CDR3: CASSQGGNYGYTF; DNA: TGTGCCAGTAGTCAGGGAGGGAACTATGGCTACACCTTC
J: TRBJ2-3; V: TRBV3-1/TRBV3-2; D: TRBD2; size: -; CDR3: CASSSGSGTDTQYF; DNA: TGTGCCAGCAGTAGCGGGAGCGGCACAGATACGCAGTATTTT
J: TRBJ1-2; V: TRBV5-6; D: TRBD1; size: few; CDR3: CASSPQGAQGYTF; DNA: TGTGCCAGCAGCCCCCAGGGGGCCCAGGGCTACACCTTC
J: TRBJ2-3; V: TRBV5-4; D: -; size: -; CDR3: CASSPGGEPFTDTQYF; DNA: TGTGCCAGCAGCCCTGGGGGCGAACCCTTCACAGATACGCAGTATTTT
J: TRBJ2-7; V: TRBV3-1/TRBV3-2; D: TRBD2; size: -; CDR3: CASSRTSGGAEEQYF; DNA: TGTGCCAGCAGCCGTACTAGCGGGGGGGCAGAAGAGCAGTACTTC
J: TRBJ1-2; V: TRBV4-1; D: TRBD1; size: once; CDR3: CASSRQGTGYGYTF; DNA: TGCGCCAGCAGCCGACAAGGGACAGGGTATGGCTACACCTTC
J: TRBJ2-3; V: TRBV5-4; D: -; size: -; CDR3: CASSPGWRGGDTQYF; DNA: TGTGCCAGCAGCCCGGGTTGGAGGGGGGGAGATACGCAGTATTTT
J: TRBJ1-1; V: TRBV4-1; D: TRBD1; size: -; CDR3: CASSQAGTVTAEAFF; DNA: TGCGCCAGCAGCCAAGCCGGGACAGTGACCGCTGAAGCTTTCTTT
J: TRBJ1-2; V: TRBV9; D: -; size: -; CDR3: CASSVDSGDDGYTF; DNA: TGTGCCAGCAGCGTAGATTCAGGGGATGATGGCTACACCTTC
J: TRBJ2-3; V: TRBV20-1; D: -; size: -; CDR3: CSASKLATDTQYF; DNA: TGCAGTGCTAGTAAGCTAGCGACAGATACGCAGTATTTT
J: TRBJ2-5; V: TRBV19; D: TRBD1; size: -; CDR3: CASSADREETQYF; DNA: TGTGCCAGTAGTGCCGACAGGGAAGAGACCCAGTACTTC
J: TRBJ2-3; V: TRBV4-2; D: TRBD2; size: -; CDR3: CASSLGTSGRVSTDTQYF; DNA: TGTGCCAGCAGCCTCGGGACTAGCGGTCGGGTAAGCACAGATACGCAGTATTTT
J: TRBJ1-5; V: TRBV18; D: -; size: few; CDR3: CASSPTHRADQPQHF; DNA: TGTGCCAGCTCACCGACCCACAGGGCTGATCAGCCCCAGCATTTT
J: TRBJ1-3; V: TRBV5-8; D: -; size: once; CDR3: CASSLGHLSGNTIYF; DNA: TGTGCCAGCAGCTTGGGGCACCTCTCTGGAAACACCATATATTTT
J: TRBJ1-6; V: TRBV4-1; D: TRBD1; size: -; CDR3: CASSRGTGVWNSPLHF; DNA: TGCGCCAGCAGCCGAGGGACAGGGGTGTGGAATTCACCCCTCCACTTT
J: TRBJ1-2; V: TRBV5-1; D: -; size: -; CDR3: CASSFYGGYTF; DNA: TGCGCCAGCAGCTTTTACGGGGGCTACACCTTC
J: TRBJ2-7; V: TRBV19; D: TRBD2; size: -; CDR3: CASSYSYGRSSYEQYF; DNA: TGTGCCAGTAGTTATTCTTACGGGAGGAGCTCCTACGAGCAGTACTTC
J: TRBJ2-7; V: TRBV19; D: TRBD2; size: once; CDR3: CASSPGLAGALPWEQYF; DNA: TGTGCCAGTAGTCCGGGACTAGCGGGAGCCCTTCCCTGGGAGCAGTACTTC
J: TRBJ1-5; V: TRBV6-5; D: -; size: -; CDR3: CASNSGVVQPQHF; DNA: TGTGCCAGCAATTCGGGGGTCGTCCAGCCCCAGCATTTT
J: TRBJ2-5; V: TRBV7-9; D: -; size: -; CDR3: CASSRDWEETQYF; DNA: TGTGCCAGCAGCCGGGACTGGGAAGAGACCCAGTACTTC
J: TRBJ2-7; V: TRBV7-9; D: TRBD1; size: -; CDR3: CASSSTGEYEQYF; DNA: TGTGCCAGCAGCTCGACAGGGGAGTACGAGCAGTACTTC
J: TRBJ2-7; V: TRBV5-1; D: -; size: few; CDR3: CASSLAGRTLAEQYF; DNA: TGCGCCAGCAGCTTGGCGGGAAGGACCTTGGCCGAGCAGTACTTC
J: TRBJ2-3; V: TRBV7-2; D: TRBD2; size: -; CDR3: CASSPGLASTDTQYF; DNA: TGTGCCAGCAGCCCTGGACTAGCGAGCACAGATACGCAGTATTTT
J: TRBJ1-3; V: TRBV30; D: -; size: once; CDR3: CAWSVGVLRTGNTIYF; DNA: TGTGCCTGGAGTGTAGGAGTCCTCCGGACTGGAAACACCATATATTTT
J: TRBJ2-5; V: TRBV11-2; D: TRBD2; size: -; CDR3: CASSLRTSKETQYF; DNA: TGTGCCAGCAGCTTGAGGACTAGCAAAGAGACCCAGTACTTC
J: TRBJ2-7; V: TRBV10-3; D: -; size: few; CDR3: CAISEGGFVYEQYF; DNA: TGTGCCATCAGTGAGGGAGGGTTTGTCTACGAGCAGTACTTC
J: TRBJ1-5; V: TRBV18; D: TRBD1; size: -; CDR3: CASSPDRSQPQHF; DNA: TGTGCCAGCTCACCGGACAGGAGTCAGCCCCAGCATTTT
J: TRBJ2-1; V: TRBV18; D: -; size: -; CDR3: CASSPDAGDMTNEQFF; DNA: TGTGCCAGCTCACCAGACGCTGGGGACATGACCAATGAGCAGTTCTTC
J: TRBJ2-1; V: TRBV28; D: TRBD2; size: -; CDR3: CASRFTGTSRDEQFF; DNA: TGTGCCAGCAGATTTACCGGGACTAGCAGGGATGAGCAGTTCTTC
J: TRBJ2-6; V: TRBV5-4; D: -; size: -; CDR3: CASRARFSGANVLTF; DNA: TGTGCCAGCAGGGCGAGGTTCTCTGGGGCCAACGTCCTGACTTTC
J: TRBJ2-7; V: TRBV11-2; D: TRBD1; size: -; CDR3: CASSRTAGGSSSYEQYF; DNA: TGTGCCAGCAGCCGCACCGCAGGGGGCTCTAGCTCCTACGAGCAGTACTTC
J: TRBJ2-7; V: TRBV7-2; D: -; size: -; CDR3: CASSLIRGDVYEQYF; DNA: TGTGCCAGCAGCTTGATCCGGGGAGATGTTTACGAGCAGTACTTC
J: TRBJ2-3; V: TRBV9; D: TRBD2; size: -; CDR3: CASSYSGTSGFTDTQYF; DNA: TGTGCCAGCAGCTACTCCGGGACTAGCGGGTTCACAGATACGCAGTATTTT
J: TRBJ2-3; V: TRBV11-2; D: TRBD2; size: -; CDR3: CASSLAGRAGTDTQYF; DNA: TGTGCCAGCAGCTTAGCCGGGAGGGCCGGAACAGATACGCAGTATTTT
J: TRBJ1-2; V: TRBV7-8; D: TRBD1; size: -; CDR3: CASSLAGQVFGYTF; DNA: TGTGCCAGCAGCTTAGCCGGACAGGTTTTTGGCTACACCTTC